This T cell receptor (beta chain) comes out of a study of immune cell composition in non-small cell lung cancer. Comment on this clone: Its cognate antigen is unknown.

The CDR3 spans 15 residues. From germline, CDR1 is SGHTA and CDR2 FQGTGA. Trimming cost V 5 bases and J 5 bases; bases outside gene matches: 10. Genomic DNA came from frozen unsorted single-cell suspensions. The repertoire was sequenced with immunoSEQ multiplex PCR; TCRdb's copy has only in-frame clones and lacks some. The data contain 2,100 or so clones, just under 75% of them singletons. Study-wide points: Around 80% of squamous and about 31% of adenocarcinoma cases had tumour-associated clones >0.5%. Lung squamous cell carcinoma tumours had significantly higher top 10 clone scores and productive clonality than lung adenocarcinoma.

This TCR derives from a human donor with non-small cell lung cancer. The sequenced material came from lung tumor tissue. This chain uses TRBV7-3 with TRBJ2-3, with 7 bases that match TRBD1. The CDR3 is CASSISGGSGDTQYF. The CDR3 DNA reads as TGTGCCAGCAGCATTTCAGGGGGTTCGGGAGATACGCAGTATTTT.